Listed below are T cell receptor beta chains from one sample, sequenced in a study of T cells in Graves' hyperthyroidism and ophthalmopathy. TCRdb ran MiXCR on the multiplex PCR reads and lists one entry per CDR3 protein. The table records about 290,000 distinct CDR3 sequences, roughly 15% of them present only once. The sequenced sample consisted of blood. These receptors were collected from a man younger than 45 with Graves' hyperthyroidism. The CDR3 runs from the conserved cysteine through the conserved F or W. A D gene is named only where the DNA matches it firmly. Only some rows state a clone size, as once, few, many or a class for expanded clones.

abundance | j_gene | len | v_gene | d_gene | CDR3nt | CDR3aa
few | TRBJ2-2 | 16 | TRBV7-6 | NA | TGTGCCAGCAGCTTAGGTCGCGGGCAGGTGGCCGGGGAGCTGTTTTTT | CASSLGRGQVAGELFF
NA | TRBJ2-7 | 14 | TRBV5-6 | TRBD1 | TGTGCCAGCAGCCCGGTGGGGGACAGATACGAGCAGTACTTC | CASSPVGDRYEQYF
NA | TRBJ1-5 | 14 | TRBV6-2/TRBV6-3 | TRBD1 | TGTGCCAGCAGCATCGGACAGGGAAGTCAGCCCCAGCATTTT | CASSIGQGSQPQHF
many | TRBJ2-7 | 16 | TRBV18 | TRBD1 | TGTGCCAGCTCACCACTCCTAGGGGGCAACAACGACGAGCAGTACTTC | CASSPLLGGNNDEQYF
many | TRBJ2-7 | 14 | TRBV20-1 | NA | TGCAGTGCTAGGTTACAGGGTCACTCCTACGAGCAGTACTTC | CSARLQGHSYEQYF
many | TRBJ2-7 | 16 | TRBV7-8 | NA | TGTGCCAGCAGCTTAGGACCTAGCGCTCTCTCCTACGAGCAGTACTTC | CASSLGPSALSYEQYF
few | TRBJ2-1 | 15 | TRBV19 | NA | TGTGCCAGTACCCCGAACGATAGGTCCTACAATGAGCAGTTCTTC | CASTPNDRSYNEQFF
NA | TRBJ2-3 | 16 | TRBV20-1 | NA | TGCAGTGCTAGAGTGAAGGGACCCCGGGCCACAGATACGCAGTATTTT | CSARVKGPRATDTQYF
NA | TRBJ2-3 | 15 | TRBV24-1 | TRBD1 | TGTGCCACCAGTGACCGAGGGACAGAAAAAGATACGCAGTATTTT | CATSDRGTEKDTQYF
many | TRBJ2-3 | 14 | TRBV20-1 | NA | TGCAGTGCTAGCGGGCTAGCCTTGACAGATACGCAGTATTTT | CSASGLALTDTQYF
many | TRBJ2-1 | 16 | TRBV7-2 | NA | TGTGCCAGCAGCCCGATGGCGGGCGGCCTGGGGAATGAGCAGTTCTTC | CASSPMAGGLGNEQFF
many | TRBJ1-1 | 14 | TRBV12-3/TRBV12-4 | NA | TGTGCCAGCAGTGCCGTCCCTATGAACACTGAAGCTTTCTTT | CASSAVPMNTEAFF
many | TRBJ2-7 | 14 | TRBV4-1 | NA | TGCGCCAGCAGCCAAGGTCCGCGGAGTTACGAGCAGTACTTC | CASSQGPRSYEQYF
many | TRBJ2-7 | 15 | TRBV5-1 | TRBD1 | TGCGCCAGCAGCTTGGTGGCGACAGGGGGACTCGAGCAGTACTTC | CASSLVATGGLEQYF
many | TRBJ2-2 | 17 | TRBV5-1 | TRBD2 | TGCGCCAGCAGCTTGGATCTTGGGAGGGTGAACACCGGGGAGCTGTTTTTT | CASSLDLGRVNTGELFF
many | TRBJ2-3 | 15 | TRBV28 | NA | TGTGCCAGCAGTTCCTATAGGTTCATAACAGATACGCAGTATTTT | CASSSYRFITDTQYF
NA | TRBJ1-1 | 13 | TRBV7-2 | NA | TGTGCCAGCAGCCGGTTCGAGGGGACTGAAGCTTTCTTT | CASSRFEGTEAFF
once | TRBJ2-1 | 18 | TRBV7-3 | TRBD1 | TGTGCCAGCAGCTTAAGTCGTGTACCTCCGGACAGGTTAGATGAGCAGTTCTTC | CASSLSRVPPDRLDEQFF
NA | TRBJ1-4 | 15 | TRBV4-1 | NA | TGCGCCAGCAGCCACTTAACAGGGACTAATGAAAAACTGTTTTTT | CASSHLTGTNEKLFF
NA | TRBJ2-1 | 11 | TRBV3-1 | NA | TGTGCCAGCGAGACCGCCAATGAGCAGTTCTTC | CASETANEQFF
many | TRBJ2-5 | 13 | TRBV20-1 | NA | TGCAGTGCTAGAGGAGGGTACCAAGAGACCCAGTACTTC | CSARGGYQETQYF
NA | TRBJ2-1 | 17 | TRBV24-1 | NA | TGTGCCACCAGTGATTTGATAGCAGGGTTTAATCAGTATGAGCAGTTCTTC | CATSDLIAGFNQYEQFF
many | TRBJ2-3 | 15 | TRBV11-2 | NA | TGTGCCAGCAGCCCCGGGGTGGGATACACAGATACGCAGTATTTT | CASSPGVGYTDTQYF
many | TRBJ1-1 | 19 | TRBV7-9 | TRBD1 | TGTGCCAGCAGTAGAACCGGGACAGGGAATCCGAACATGAACACTGAAGCTTTCTTT | CASSRTGTGNPNMNTEAFF
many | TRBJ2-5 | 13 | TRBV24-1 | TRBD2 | TGTGCCACCAGGGATGGACTAGAAGAGACCCAGTACTTC | CATRDGLEETQYF
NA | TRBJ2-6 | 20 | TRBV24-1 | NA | TGTGCCACCAGTGACCCCTTGCGCGGGACTCCGTTCTCTGGGGCCAACGTCCTGACTTTC | CATSDPLRGTPFSGANVLTF
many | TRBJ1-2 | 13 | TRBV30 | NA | TGTGCCTGGACCCAGGGGACTAACTATGGCTACACCTTC | CAWTQGTNYGYTF
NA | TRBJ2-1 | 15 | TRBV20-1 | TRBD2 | TGCAGTGCTAGACGGGGACTAGCGGGGAACAATGAGCAGTTCTTC | CSARRGLAGNNEQFF
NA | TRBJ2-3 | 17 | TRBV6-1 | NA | TGTGCCAGCAGTGACCAGGGGTTAGGGGGAGTGTCAGATACGCAGTATTTT | CASSDQGLGGVSDTQYF
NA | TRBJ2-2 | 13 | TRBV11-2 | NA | TGTGCCAGCAGCCCATGGTTGGCCGGGGAGCTGTTTTTT | CASSPWLAGELFF
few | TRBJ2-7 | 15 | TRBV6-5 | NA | TGTGCCAGCAGTTACTCAGGCGTTGGAGGTGGGGAGCAGTACTTC | CASSYSGVGGGEQYF
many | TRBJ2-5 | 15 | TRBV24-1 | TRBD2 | TGTGCCACCAGTGATTGGGGAGGGATTGGAGAGACCCAGTACTTC | CATSDWGGIGETQYF
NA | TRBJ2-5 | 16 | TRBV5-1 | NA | TGCGCCAGCAGCTTGTCGGACAGCGGTGGCTGGGAGACCCAGTACTTC | CASSLSDSGGWETQYF
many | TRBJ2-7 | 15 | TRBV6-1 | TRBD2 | TGTGCCAGCAGTAGGACGGGGGGGACGGGCTACGAGCAGTACTTC | CASSRTGGTGYEQYF
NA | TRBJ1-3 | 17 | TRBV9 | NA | TGTGCCAGCAGCGAGGGGTTATTGGGGAGCTCTGGAAACACCATATATTTT | CASSEGLLGSSGNTIYF
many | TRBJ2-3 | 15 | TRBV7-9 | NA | TGTGCCAGCACCCCACAACTAGCATCCCCAGATACGCAGTATTTT | CASTPQLASPDTQYF
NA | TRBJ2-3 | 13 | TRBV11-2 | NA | TGTGCCAGCAGCTCCGGGTACACAGATACGCAGTATTTT | CASSSGYTDTQYF
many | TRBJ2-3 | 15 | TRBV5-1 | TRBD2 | TGCGCCAGCAGCGGTGGAGCGGGAGGTGCAGATACGCAGTATTTT | CASSGGAGGADTQYF
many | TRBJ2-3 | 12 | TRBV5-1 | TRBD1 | TGCGCCAGCAGCCTGGGACAGTGGGCGCAGTATTTT | CASSLGQWAQYF
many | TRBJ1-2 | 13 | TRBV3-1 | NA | TGTGCCAGCAGCCCGTTACGGAGGGGTGGCTACACCTTC | CASSPLRRGGYTF
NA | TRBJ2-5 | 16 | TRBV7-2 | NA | TGTGCCAGCAGCTTAGCCCAAGGGGGAGGCCAAGAGACCCAGTACTTC | CASSLAQGGGQETQYF
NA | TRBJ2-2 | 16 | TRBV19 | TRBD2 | TGTGCCAGTAGTGGACTAGCGGGAGTCGGCACCGGGGAGCTGTTTTTT | CASSGLAGVGTGELFF
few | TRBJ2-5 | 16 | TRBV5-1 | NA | TGCGCCAGCAGTTTGACGGGGCTGGGGGGCCAAGAGACCCAGTACTTC | CASSLTGLGGQETQYF
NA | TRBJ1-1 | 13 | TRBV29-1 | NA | TGCAGCGCTGGACGACTAGGGAAGCCTGAAGCTTTCTTT | CSAGRLGKPEAFF
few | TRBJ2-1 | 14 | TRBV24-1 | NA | TGTGCCACAGGCGAGGGAGATTCCTACAATGAGCAGTTCTTC | CATGEGDSYNEQFF
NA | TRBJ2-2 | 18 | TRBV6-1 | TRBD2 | TGTGCCAGCAGTGAGTACCCGCCGGGACTAGTGTTCCACGGGGAGCTGTTTTTT | CASSEYPPGLVFHGELFF
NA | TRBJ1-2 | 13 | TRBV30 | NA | TGTGCCTGGAGTTTTGGAGGGGCCTATGGCTACACCTTC | CAWSFGGAYGYTF
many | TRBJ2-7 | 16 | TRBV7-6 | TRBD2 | TGTGCCAGCAGCTCATCATTTAGCCGGGAGGCTTACGAGCAGTACTTC | CASSSSFSREAYEQYF
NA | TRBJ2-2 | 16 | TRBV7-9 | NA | TGTGCCAGCAGCCCCCCAGGGGGGGGAGGCACCGGGGAGCTGTTTTTT | CASSPPGGGGTGELFF
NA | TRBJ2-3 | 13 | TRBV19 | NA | TGTGCCAGTAGAACCTTTGGCACAGATACGCAGTATTTT | CASRTFGTDTQYF
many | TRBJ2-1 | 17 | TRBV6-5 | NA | TGTGCCAGCAGTTACTGGGCCGTCGACTTACCCCTCAATGAGCAGTTCTTC | CASSYWAVDLPLNEQFF
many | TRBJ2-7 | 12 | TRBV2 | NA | TGTGCCAGCAGTGTCGGTACTCACGAGCAGTACTTC | CASSVGTHEQYF
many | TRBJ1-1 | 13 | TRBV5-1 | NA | TGCGCCAGCAGTTGGGGAACGAACACTGAAGCTTTCTTT | CASSWGTNTEAFF
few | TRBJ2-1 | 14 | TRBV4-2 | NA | TGTGCCAGCAGCCGGAATAGCGGAAACAATGAGCAGTTCTTC | CASSRNSGNNEQFF